The T cell receptor (beta chain) described here comes from a study of Tregs in tolerant kidney transplant recipients (dated by TCRdb to between 2019 and 2020). About the full investigation: Before combined kidney and bone marrow transplantation, this study identified donor-specific regulatory T cells using TCRbeta sequencing and then followed those same cells after transplant. In a few healthy controls, several methods of expanding Tregs specific for an allogeneic donor were compared by TCRbeta repertoire sequencing. The paper as a whole reports these results and caveats: Biological reproducibility was not directly assessed, although technical replication error appeared to be minimal. The study was constrained by small patient numbers, and validation of the findings is required in larger populations and under other immunosuppression protocols. The most biologically relevant and donor-specific TCRbeta repertoire appeared to be identified by expanding Tregs with activated donor B cells.

A remark on this clone: The antigen this receptor binds is unknown. Per-nucleotide qualities are absent, and no much larger clonotype sits a single base away.

For TCRbeta CDR3 sequencing, genomic DNA from the sorted cells was extracted using the QIAGEN DNeasy Blood and Tissue Kit. High-throughput TCRbeta CDR3 sequencing was carried out commercially through immunoSEQ, with PCR amplification with bias correction and internal controls included. The original methods were these. Unique productive TCRbeta sequences were defined by CDR3 nucleotide sequence when primers matched and otherwise by CDR3 amino acid sequence together with Vbeta and Jbeta genes. Sorting error was corrected by removing sequences shared between sorted populations at a frequency ratio of 2:1 or less, and the remaining shared sequences were assigned to the higher population. A sequence was defined as donor-reactive if the sequence was expanded at least 5-fold in CFSE-low cells compared with unstimulated cells and had a frequency of at least 0.01% in CFSE-low cells. Jensen-Shannon divergence calculated on the top 100 TCRbeta sequences ranked by frequency was used to measure repertoire divergence. For samples with multiple sequencing runs, sorting error was corrected in each run separately before the runs were combined. TCRdb limited this immuneACCESS table to in-frame rearrangements with V and J called. A share of clones is missing; checked studies link under half to unresolved V genes, and the rest is unexplained. V and J calls plus clone size are reproduced from that table; the DNA served to infer D and trimming. The sample table lists tens of thousands of clones, over 85% of them with a count of one. The ten top clones hold roughly 5% of the sample.

Thawed PBMCs were FACS-sorted into unstimulated Tregs (CD4+CD25+CD127-), CD4+ non-Tregs (CD4+CD25-), CD4 cells and CD8 cells. Healthy control blood came either as purchased buffy coats or from healthy volunteers. Healthy control blood was processed to PBMCs by Ficoll density gradient and cryopreserved, and patient PBMCs were collected before and after transplant. The specimen sequenced was CD8+ T cells from blood. This clonotype was obtained from a human donor in good health.

The CDR3 region: CASSLDGGQTLSGNTIYF. The DNA sequence is given as TGTGCCAGCAGCTTAGACGGGGGACAGACCCTTTCTGGAAACACCATATATTTT. The chain links TRBV11-2 with TRBJ1-3; a stretch of 7 junction bases matches TRBD1. Spanning cysteine to phenylalanine, the CDR3 consists of 18 amino acids. The read is trimmed to its CDR3 DNA, 54 bases read in frame from base 1. Reading the germline V gene gives CDR1 SGHAT and CDR2 FQNNGV. V ends up 0 bases short and J 1 base short, with an unmatched junction base count of 9.